These T cell receptor beta chains were read from a single sample in a study of beta chain features in type 1 diabetes. Sequencing was performed with immunoSEQ multiplex PCR; in TCRdb, only in-frame clones are kept and a portion is missing. The top ten hold 0.55% to 0.8% of the sample, which has about 180,000 clones, approximately 13% seen once. Specimen: central memory CD4+ T cells from blood. The source of these receptors is a young woman in good health. Each CDR3 is given with its conserved first and last residue. Fields, in order: clone size, V gene, D gene, J gene, CDR3 protein, CDR3 DNA. A D gene is named only where the DNA matches it firmly. Some rows have no size entry. The others give once, few or many, or a class for an expanded clone.

few	TRBV10-3	TRBD2	TRBJ2-1	CAISGFSGSVDNEQFF	TGTGCCATCAGTGGGTTTAGCGGGAGCGTCGACAATGAGCAGTTCTTC
-	TRBV4-3	TRBD1	TRBJ1-2	CASSLAGTGGAYGYTF	TGCGCCAGCAGCCTCGCCGGGACAGGGGGCGCGTATGGCTACACCTTC
few	TRBV5-1	-	TRBJ1-1	CASSLLPGQNTEAFF	TGCGCCAGCAGCTTGCTGCCAGGCCAGAACACTGAAGCTTTCTTT
few	TRBV7-9	-	TRBJ1-5	CASRPRDNNQPQHF	TGTGCCAGCAGGCCCCGGGACAATAATCAGCCCCAGCATTTT
-	TRBV13	-	TRBJ1-2	CASSRDSFYGYTF	TGTGCCAGCAGTCGGGATTCCTTCTATGGCTACACCTTC
few	TRBV11-3	-	TRBJ1-4	CASSPRGEKLFF	TGTGCCAGCAGCCCCCGGGGGGAAAAACTGTTTTTT
-	TRBV29-1	TRBD1	TRBJ2-3	CSVNRRQGGTDTQYF	TGCAGCGTGAACCGAAGACAGGGCGGGACAGATACGCAGTATTTT
-	TRBV7-9	TRBD2	TRBJ2-5	CASSGLGGETQYF	TGTGCCAGCAGCGGACTAGGCGGGGAGACCCAGTACTTC
-	TRBV5-4	-	TRBJ1-1	CASSLAGNTEAFF	TGTGCCAGCAGCTTGGCGGGGAACACTGAAGCTTTCTTT
-	TRBV2	-	TRBJ2-3	CASRLRPVGTDTQYF	TGTGCCAGCAGACTAAGACCCGTAGGCACAGATACGCAGTATTTT
once	TRBV6-1	-	TRBJ1-2	CASSEQFQDYTF	TGTGCCAGCAGTGAACAGTTCCAGGACTACACCTTC
few	TRBV5-6	-	TRBJ2-7	CASIREGEAYEQYF	TGTGCCAGCATTAGGGAAGGGGAGGCCTACGAGCAGTACTTC
-	TRBV7-9	TRBD2	TRBJ2-1	CASSDAGTSGRDEQFF	TGTGCCAGCAGCGACGCCGGGACTAGCGGGAGAGACGAGCAGTTCTTC
few	TRBV6-5	TRBD1	TRBJ1-2	CASSFDRGHSGYTF	TGTGCCAGCAGTTTTGACAGGGGGCACTCTGGCTACACCTTC
few	TRBV5-4	-	TRBJ2-2	CASTTQGTNTGELFF	TGTGCCAGCACCACGCAGGGTACGAACACCGGGGAGCTGTTTTTT
few	TRBV5-1	TRBD1	TRBJ1-2	CASSWTGGGYTF	TGCGCCAGCAGCTGGACAGGGGGCGGCTACACCTTC
-	TRBV12-2	-	TRBJ2-7	CASRLAGGRATYEQYF	TGTGCAAGTCGCTTAGCCGGCGGGAGGGCAACCTACGAGCAGTACTTC
few	TRBV4-3	-	TRBJ2-1	CASSQDPLIYNEQFF	TGCGCCAGCAGCCAAGATCCGCTAATCTACAATGAGCAGTTCTTC
few	TRBV16	TRBD2	TRBJ2-7	CASSSGLAGGGHEQYF	TGTGCCAGCAGTTCGGGACTAGCGGGAGGGGGCCACGAGCAGTACTTC
few	TRBV7-9	TRBD1	TRBJ1-2	CATGGTGDSYGYTF	TGTGCCACTGGTGGGACAGGGGATAGCTATGGCTACACCTTC
-	TRBV18	TRBD1	TRBJ2-6	CASSLDRAGANVLTF	TGTGCCAGCTCTCTCGACAGGGCTGGGGCCAACGTCCTGACTTTC
few	TRBV5-6	TRBD2	TRBJ2-3	CASSLAYTAPGGNTQYF	TGTGCCAGCAGCTTGGCCTATACGGCCCCGGGGGGAAATACGCAGTATTTT
-	TRBV30	-	TRBJ1-1	CAWRGHSNTEAFF	TGTGCCTGGAGGGGACATTCGAACACTGAAGCTTTCTTT
-	TRBV6-6	TRBD2	TRBJ2-1	CASSYSPSGGEQFF	TGTGCCAGCAGTTACTCCCCTAGCGGCGGTGAGCAGTTCTTC
many	TRBV7-6	TRBD2	TRBJ2-1	CASSLTGLAAYNEQFF	TGTGCCAGCAGCCTGACGGGACTAGCGGCTTACAATGAGCAGTTCTTC
-	TRBV4-1	TRBD1	TRBJ1-1	CASSRGHGQGWTEAFF	TGCGCCAGCAGCCGAGGCCACGGACAGGGTTGGACTGAAGCTTTCTTT
few	TRBV30	-	TRBJ2-1	CAWITGSYNEQFF	TGTGCCTGGATCACGGGGTCCTACAATGAGCAGTTCTTC
-	TRBV10-3	TRBD2	TRBJ2-1	CALRAGGSYNEQFF	TGTGCCTTGAGAGCGGGAGGCTCCTACAATGAGCAGTTCTTC
few	TRBV7-9	-	TRBJ2-7	CAGGRDSYEQYF	TGTGCCGGGGGCAGGGACTCCTACGAGCAGTACTTC